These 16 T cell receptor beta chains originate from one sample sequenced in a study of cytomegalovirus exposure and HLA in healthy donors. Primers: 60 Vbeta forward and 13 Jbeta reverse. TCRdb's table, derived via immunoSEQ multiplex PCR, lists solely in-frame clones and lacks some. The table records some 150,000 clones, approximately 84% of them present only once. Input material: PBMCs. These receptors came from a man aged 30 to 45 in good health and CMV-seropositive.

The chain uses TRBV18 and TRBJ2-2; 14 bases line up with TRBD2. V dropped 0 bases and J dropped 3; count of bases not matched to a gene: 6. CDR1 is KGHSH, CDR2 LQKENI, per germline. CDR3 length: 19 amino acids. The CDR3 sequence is CASSPPGLAGGPHTGELFF. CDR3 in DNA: TGTGCCAGCTCACCACCTGGACTAGCGGGGGGCCCACACACCGGGGAGCTGTTTTTT.

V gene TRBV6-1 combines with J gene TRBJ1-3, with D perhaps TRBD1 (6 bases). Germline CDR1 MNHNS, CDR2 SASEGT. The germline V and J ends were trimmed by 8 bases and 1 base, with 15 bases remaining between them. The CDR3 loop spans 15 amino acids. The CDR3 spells CASLRTVSSGNTIYF. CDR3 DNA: TGTGCCAGCCTTCGGACAGTGTCTTCTGGAAACACCATATATTTT.

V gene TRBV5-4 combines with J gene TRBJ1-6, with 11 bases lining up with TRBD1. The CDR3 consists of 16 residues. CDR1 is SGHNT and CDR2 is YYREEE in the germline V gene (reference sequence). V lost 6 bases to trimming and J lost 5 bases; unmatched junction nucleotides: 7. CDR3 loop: CASTKDRGLNNSPLHF. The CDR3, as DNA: TGTGCCAGCACCAAGGACAGGGGGCTAAATAATTCACCCCTCCACTTT.

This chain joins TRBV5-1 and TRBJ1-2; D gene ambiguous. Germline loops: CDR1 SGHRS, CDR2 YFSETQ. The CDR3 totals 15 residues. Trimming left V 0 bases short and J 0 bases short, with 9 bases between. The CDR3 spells CASSLDGVANYGYTF. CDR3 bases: TGCGCCAGCAGCTTGGACGGGGTAGCTAACTATGGCTACACCTTC.

The CDR3 coding sequence is TGTGCCAGTAGTGAGACAGGGGCCGGACTAGCGGGGGGGGTTAGCACAGATACGCAGTATTTT. It yields the protein CASSETGAGLAGGVSTDTQYF. The chain carries TRBV19 and TRBJ2-3; 15 bases match TRBD2. The CDR3 runs 21 residues. CDR1 LNHDA and CDR2 SQIVND come from the germline V gene (reference sequence). Unmatched junction bases numbered 15, after V lost 5 bases and J lost 0 bases. Full variable domain (outside the CDR3, taken from reference TRBV19 and TRBJ2-3): DGGITQSPKYLFRKEGQNVTLSCEQNLNHDAMYWYRQDPGQGLRLIYYSQIVNDFQKGDIAEGYSVSREKKESFPLTVTSAQKNPTAFYLCASSETGAGLAGGVSTDTQYFGPGTRLTVL.

The CDR3 nucleotides read TGTGCCAGCAGCCTAGGACTGAATGAGTACTTC. The encoded protein is CASSLGLNEYF. The chain uses TRBV28 and TRBJ2-7; the D gene is possibly TRBD2 (5 bases). Germline lookup yields CDR1 MDHEN and CDR2 SYDVKM. The CDR3 consists of 11 residues. V dropped 6 bases and J dropped 11 bases, with 14 bases sitting between them.

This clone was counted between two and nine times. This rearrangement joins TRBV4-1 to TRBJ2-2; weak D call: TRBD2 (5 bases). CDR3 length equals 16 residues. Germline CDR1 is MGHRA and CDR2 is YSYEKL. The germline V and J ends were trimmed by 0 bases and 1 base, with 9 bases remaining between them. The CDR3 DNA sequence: TGCGCCAGCAGCCAAGACTTACGGGGGAACACCGGGGAGCTGTTTTTT. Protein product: CASSQDLRGNTGELFF.

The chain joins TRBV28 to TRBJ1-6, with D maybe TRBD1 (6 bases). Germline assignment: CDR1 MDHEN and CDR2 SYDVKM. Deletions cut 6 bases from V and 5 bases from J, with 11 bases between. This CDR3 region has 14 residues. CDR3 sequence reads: CASRRGGNNSPLHF. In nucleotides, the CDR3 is TGTGCCAGCAGAAGGGGGGGTAATAATTCACCCCTCCACTTT.

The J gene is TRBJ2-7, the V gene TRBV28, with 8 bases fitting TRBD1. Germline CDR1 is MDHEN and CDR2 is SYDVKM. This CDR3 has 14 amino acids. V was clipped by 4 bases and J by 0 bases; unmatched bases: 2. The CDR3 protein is CASSSQGGSYEQYF. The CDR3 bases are TGTGCCAGCAGTTCACAGGGGGGCTCCTACGAGCAGTACTTC.

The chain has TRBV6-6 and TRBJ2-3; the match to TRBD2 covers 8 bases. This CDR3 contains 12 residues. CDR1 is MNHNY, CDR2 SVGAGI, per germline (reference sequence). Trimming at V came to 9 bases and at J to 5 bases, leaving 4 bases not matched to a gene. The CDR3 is CASSGILDTQYF. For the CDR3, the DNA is TGTGCCAGTAGCGGGATTTTAGATACGCAGTATTTT.

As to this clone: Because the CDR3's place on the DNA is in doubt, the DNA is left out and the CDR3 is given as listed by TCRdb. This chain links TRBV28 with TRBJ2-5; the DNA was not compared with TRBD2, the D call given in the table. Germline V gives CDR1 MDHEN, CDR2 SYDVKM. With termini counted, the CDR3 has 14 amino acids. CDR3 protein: CASSSSGDVETQYF.

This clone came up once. The CDR3 DNA reads TGTGCCAGCAGCCCTGGGACAGCTCCTAACTATGGCTACACCTTC. Translation gives CASSPGTAPNYGYTF. The J gene is TRBJ1-2, the V gene TRBV7-8; 7 bases are a match to TRBD1. Germline V gene lookup returns CDR1 SGHVS and CDR2 FQNEAQ. The CDR3 totals 15 residues. V trimming: 5 bases; J trimming: 0 bases; junction bases outside the gene matches: 6.

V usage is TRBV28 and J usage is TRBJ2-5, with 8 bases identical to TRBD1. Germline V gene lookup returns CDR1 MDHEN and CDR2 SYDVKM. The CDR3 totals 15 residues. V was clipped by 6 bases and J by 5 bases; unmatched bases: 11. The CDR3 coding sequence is TGTGCCAGCAGCCCCCCCATCCAGGGGGCGGAGACCCAGTACTTC. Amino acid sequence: CASSPPIQGAETQYF. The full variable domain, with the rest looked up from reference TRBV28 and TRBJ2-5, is DVKVTQSSRYLVKRTGEKVFLECVQDMDHENMFWYRQDPGLGLRLIYFSYDVKMKEKGDIPEGYSVSREKKERFSLILESASTNQTSMYLCASSPPIQGAETQYFGPGTRLLVL.

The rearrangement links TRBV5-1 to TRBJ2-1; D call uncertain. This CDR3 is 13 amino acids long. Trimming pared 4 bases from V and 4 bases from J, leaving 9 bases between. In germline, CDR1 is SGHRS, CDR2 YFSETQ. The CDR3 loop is CASSPDLYNEQFF. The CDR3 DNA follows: TGCGCCAGCAGCCCCGACTTATACAATGAGCAGTTCTTC.

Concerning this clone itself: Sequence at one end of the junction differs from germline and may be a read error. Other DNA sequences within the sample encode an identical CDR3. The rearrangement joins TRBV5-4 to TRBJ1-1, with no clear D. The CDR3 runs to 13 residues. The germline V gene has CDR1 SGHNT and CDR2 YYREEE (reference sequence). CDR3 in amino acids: CASSPERNTEAFF. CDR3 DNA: TGCGCCAGCAGCCCAGAAAGGAACACTGAAGCTTTCTTT. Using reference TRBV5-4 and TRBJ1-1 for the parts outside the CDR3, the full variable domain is ETGVTQSPTHLIKTRGQQVTLRCSSQSGHNTVSWYQQALGQGPQFIFQYYREEENGRGNFPPRFSGLQFPNYSSELNVNALELDDSALYLCASSPERNTEAFFGQGTRLTVV.

CDR3 region: CASASSGLYEQYF. DNA for the CDR3: TGTGCCAGCGCGTCTAGCGGACTCTACGAGCAGTACTTC. The gene calls are TRBV6-1 and TRBJ2-7; 7 bases map to TRBD2. V gave up 8 bases and J gave up 3 bases; unmatched junction bases: 7. Germline V gene lookup returns CDR1 MNHNS and CDR2 SASEGT. The CDR3 spans 13 residues.